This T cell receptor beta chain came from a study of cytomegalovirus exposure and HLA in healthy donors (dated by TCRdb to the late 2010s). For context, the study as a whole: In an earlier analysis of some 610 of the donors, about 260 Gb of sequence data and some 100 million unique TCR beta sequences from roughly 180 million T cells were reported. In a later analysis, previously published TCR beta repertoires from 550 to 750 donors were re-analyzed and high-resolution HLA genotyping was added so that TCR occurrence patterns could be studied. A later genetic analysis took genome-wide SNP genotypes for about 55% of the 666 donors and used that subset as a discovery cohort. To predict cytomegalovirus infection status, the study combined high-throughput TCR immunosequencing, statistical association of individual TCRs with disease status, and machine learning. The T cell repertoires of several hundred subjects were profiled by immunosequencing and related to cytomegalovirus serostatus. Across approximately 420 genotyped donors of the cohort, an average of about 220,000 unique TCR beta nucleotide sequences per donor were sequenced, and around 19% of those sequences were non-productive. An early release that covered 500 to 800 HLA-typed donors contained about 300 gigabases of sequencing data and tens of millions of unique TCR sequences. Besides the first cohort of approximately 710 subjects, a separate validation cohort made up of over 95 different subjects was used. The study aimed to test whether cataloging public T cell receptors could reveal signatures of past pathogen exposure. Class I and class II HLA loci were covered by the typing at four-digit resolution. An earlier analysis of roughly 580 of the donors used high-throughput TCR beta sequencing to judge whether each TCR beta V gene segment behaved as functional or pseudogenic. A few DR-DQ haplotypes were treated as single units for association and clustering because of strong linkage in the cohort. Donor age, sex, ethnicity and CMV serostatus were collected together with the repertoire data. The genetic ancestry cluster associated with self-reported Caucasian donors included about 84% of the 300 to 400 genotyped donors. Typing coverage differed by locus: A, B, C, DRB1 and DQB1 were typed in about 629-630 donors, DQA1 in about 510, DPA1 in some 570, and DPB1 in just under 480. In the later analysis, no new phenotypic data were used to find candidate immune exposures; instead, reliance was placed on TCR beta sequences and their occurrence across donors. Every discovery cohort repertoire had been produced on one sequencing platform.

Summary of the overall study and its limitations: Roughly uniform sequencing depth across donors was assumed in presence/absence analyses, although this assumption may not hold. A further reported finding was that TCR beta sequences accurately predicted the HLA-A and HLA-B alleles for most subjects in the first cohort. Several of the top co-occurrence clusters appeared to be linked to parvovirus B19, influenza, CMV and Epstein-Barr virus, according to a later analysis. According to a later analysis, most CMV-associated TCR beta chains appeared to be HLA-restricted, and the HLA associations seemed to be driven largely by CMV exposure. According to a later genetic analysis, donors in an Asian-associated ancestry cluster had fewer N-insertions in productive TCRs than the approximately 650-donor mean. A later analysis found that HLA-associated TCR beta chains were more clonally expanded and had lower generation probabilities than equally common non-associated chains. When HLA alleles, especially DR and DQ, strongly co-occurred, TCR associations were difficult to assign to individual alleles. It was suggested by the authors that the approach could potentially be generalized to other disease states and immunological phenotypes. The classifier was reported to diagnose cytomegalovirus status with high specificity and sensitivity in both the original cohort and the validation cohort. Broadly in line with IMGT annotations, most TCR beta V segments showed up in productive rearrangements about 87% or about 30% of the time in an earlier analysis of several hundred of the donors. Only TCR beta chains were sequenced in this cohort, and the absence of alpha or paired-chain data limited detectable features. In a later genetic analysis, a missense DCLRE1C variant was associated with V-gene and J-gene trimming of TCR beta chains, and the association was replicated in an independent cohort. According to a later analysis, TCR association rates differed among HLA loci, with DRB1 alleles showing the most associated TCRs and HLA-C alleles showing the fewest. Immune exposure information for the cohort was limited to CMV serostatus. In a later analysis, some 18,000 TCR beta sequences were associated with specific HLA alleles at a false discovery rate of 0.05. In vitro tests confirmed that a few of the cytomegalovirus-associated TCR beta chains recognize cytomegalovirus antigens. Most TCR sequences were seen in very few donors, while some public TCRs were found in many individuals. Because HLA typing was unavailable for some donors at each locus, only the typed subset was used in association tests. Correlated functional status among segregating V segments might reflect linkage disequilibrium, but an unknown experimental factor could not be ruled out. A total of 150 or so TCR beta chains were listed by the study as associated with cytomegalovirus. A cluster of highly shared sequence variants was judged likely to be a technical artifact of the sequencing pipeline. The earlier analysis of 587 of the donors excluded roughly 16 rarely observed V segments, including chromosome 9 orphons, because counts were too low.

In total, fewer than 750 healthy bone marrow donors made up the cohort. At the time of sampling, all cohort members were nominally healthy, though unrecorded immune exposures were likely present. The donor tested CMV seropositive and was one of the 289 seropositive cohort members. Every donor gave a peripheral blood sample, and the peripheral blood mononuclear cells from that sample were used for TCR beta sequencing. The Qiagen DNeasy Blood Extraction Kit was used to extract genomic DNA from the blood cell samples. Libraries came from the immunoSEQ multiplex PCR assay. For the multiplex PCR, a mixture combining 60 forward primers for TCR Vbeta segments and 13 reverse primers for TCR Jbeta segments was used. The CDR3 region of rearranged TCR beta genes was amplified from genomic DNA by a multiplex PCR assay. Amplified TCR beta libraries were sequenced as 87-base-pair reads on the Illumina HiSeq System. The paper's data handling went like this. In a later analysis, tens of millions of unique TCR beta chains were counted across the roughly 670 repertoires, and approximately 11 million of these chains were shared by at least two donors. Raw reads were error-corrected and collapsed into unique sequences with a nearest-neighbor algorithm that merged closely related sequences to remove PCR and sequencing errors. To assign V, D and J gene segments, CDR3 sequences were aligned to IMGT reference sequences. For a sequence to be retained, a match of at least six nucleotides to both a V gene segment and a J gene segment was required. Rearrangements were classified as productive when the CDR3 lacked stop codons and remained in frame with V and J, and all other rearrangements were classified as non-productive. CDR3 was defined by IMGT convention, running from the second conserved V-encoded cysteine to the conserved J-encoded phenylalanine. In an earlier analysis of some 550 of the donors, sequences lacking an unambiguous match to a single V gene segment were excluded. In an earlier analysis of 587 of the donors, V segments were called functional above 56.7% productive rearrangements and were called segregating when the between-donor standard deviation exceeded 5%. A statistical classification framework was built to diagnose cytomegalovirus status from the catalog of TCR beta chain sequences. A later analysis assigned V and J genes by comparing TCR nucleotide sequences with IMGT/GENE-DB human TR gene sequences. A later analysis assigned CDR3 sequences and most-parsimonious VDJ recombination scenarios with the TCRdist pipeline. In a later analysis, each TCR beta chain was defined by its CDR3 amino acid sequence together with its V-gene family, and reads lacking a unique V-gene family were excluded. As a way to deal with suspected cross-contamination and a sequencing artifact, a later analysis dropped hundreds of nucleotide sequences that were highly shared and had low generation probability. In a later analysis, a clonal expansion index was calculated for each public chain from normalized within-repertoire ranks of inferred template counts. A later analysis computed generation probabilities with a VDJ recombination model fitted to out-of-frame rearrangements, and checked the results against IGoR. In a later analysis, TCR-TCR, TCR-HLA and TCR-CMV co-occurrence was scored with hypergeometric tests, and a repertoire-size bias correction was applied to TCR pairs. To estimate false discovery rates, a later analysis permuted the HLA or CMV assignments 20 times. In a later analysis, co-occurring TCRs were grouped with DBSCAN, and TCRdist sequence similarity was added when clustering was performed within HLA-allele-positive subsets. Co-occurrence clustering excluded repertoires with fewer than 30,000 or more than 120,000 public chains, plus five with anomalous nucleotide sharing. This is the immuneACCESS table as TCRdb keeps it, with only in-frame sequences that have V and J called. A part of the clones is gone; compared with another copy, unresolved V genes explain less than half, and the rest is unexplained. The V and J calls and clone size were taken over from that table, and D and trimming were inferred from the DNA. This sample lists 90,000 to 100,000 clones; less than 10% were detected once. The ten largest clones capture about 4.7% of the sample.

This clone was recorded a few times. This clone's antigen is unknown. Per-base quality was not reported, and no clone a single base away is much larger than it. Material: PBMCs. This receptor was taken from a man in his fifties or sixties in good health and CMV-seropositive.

The bases read TGTGCCAGCAGTGATGCAGGCCCCAGCTCTGGAAACACCATATATTTT. It codes for CASSDAGPSSGNTIYF. The sequence joins TRBV6-1 to TRBJ1-3, with no confident D gene call. The cysteine opens and the phenylalanine closes a CDR3 of 16 amino acids. The read is trimmed to its CDR3 DNA, 48 bases read in frame from base 1. V is cut by 3 bases and J by 0 bases, and the space between the germline ends is 12 bases. CDR1 and CDR2, per the germline V gene, are MNHNS and SASEGT.